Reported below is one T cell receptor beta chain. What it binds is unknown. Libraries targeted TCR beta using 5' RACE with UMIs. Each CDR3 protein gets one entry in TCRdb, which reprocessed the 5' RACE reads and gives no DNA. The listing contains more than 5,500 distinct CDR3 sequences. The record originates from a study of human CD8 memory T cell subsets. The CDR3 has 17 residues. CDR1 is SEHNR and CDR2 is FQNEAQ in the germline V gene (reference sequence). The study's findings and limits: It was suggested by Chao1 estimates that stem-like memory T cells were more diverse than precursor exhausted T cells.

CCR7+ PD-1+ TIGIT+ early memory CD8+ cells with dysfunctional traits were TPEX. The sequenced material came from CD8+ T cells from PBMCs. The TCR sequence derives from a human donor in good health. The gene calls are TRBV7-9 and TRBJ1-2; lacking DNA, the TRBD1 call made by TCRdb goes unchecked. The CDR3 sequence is CASSFMVGQGIGDGYTF.